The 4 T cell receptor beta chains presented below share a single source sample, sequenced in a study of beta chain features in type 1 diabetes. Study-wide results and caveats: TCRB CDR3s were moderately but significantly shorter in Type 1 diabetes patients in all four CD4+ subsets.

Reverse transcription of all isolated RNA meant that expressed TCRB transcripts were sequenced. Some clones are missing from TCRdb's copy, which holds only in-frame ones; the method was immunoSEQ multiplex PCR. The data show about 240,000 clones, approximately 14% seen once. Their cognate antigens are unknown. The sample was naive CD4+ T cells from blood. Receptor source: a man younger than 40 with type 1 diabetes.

The CDR3: CASSLRSSQGEQYF. Written as DNA, the CDR3 is TGTGCCAGCAGCTTACGTAGCTCCCAGGGAGAGCAGTACTTC. This chain links TRBV7-6 with TRBJ2-7; TRBD1 might be the D (5 bases). This CDR3 comprises 14 residues. Trimming shortened V by 2 bases and J by 7 bases, and 15 bases separated the two germline ends. Germline CDR1 is SGHVS and CDR2 is FNYEAQ.

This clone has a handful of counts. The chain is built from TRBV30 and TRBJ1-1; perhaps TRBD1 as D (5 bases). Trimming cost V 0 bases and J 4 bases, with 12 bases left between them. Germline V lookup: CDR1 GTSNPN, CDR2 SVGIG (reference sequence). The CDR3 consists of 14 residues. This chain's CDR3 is CAWSVTQGGTEAFF. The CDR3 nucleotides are TGTGCCTGGAGTGTAACCCAGGGAGGCACTGAAGCTTTCTTT.

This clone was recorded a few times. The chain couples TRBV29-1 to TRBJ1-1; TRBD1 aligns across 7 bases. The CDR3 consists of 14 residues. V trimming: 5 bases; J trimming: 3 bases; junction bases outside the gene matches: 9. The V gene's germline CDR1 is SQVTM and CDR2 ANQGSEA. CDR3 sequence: CSVTVTGWDTEAFF. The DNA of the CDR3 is TGCAGCGTTACCGTGACAGGGTGGGACACTGAAGCTTTCTTT.

In DNA form, the CDR3 reads TGTGCCAGCAGTTCACAGGGCTCGGGTGGCTACACCTTC. As protein: CASSSQGSGGYTF. This sequence joins TRBV7-9 and TRBJ1-2; D possibly corresponds to TRBD1 (6 bases). V dropped 6 bases and J dropped 7 bases, with 15 bases sitting between them. The CDR3 sequence is 13 residues long. Germline values: CDR1 SEHNR, CDR2 FQNEAQ (reference sequence).